The T cell receptor (beta chain) described here comes from a study of beta chain features in type 1 diabetes. All of the sorted populations showed purity greater than 95%. J lost 3 bases, V lost 5 bases, and 6 bases had no gene match. This CDR3 is built from 14 residues. Germline V gene sequence: CDR1 KGHSH, CDR2 LQKENI. This clone has more than one count but fewer than ten. Expressed TCRB transcripts were sequenced because the isolated RNA had all been reverse transcribed beforehand. Sequencing used immunoSEQ multiplex PCR; TCRdb keeps in-frame clones, though not all of them. This sample yields roughly 25,000 clones, of which 55% to 75% are seen a single time; over 2% belongs to the top ten.

The chain combines TRBV18 with TRBJ2-7; the match to TRBD1 covers 8 bases. Sequenced input: Tregs from blood. The sequence was collected from a woman aged 40 to 50 in good health. Here the CDR3 reads CASSTGTGDYEQYF. In nucleotides, the CDR3 is TGTGCCAGCTCAACCGGGACAGGCGACTACGAGCAGTACTTC.